This T cell receptor beta chain is drawn from a study of blood T cell repertoires in COVID-19. Study summary: Sources were T cells, B-cell-depleted T cells, or PBMCs; the material itself was cDNA or gDNA.

The study recruited people aged roughly 18 to 89 years across about two dozen US areas. Original processing methods: Counts of nucleated cells, estimated from reference gene primer amplification, were obtained. This table comes from immunoSEQ multiplex PCR, and its TCRdb copy is limited to in-frame clones, with some not included. The D gene and trimming were derived from the DNA, and the V and J assignments and clone size from that table. The data show over 150,000 clones, with 84% seen just once and about 3.5% held by the top ten. The CDR3 has 19 amino acids. Germline trimming cut 0 bases from V and 1 base from J; bases unmatched to any gene: 7. CDR1 and CDR2 (germline): MGHRA, YSYEKL.

The clonotype originates from a woman under 40 who had recovered from COVID-19. Material: PBMCs or T cells enriched from blood (not recorded which). The rearrangement joins TRBV4-1 to TRBJ2-1, with 12 bases lining up with TRBD2. The chain's CDR3 is CASSQEFASGGGSYNEQFF. As DNA, the CDR3 is TGCGCCAGCAGCCAAGAATTTGCTAGCGGGGGGGGGTCCTACAATGAGCAGTTCTTC.